This T cell receptor beta chain comes out of a study of blood T cell repertoires in COVID-19 (dated by TCRdb to 2018 to 2021). Context from the whole study: Samples covering the acute and convalescent phases of COVID-19 were provided by collaborators in the United States, Italy and Spain. The repertoires were released in a freely available public database meant as a resource for research on the immune response to SARS-CoV-2. Samples came from the ongoing ImmuneRACE study (first 160 participants) plus 1,254 subjects from 6 global collaborators. The dataset comprised deeply sampled blood TCRbeta repertoires from subjects exposed to, actively infected with, or recovered from COVID-19. The prospective study material was composed of cDNA or gDNA derived from T cells, B-cell-depleted T cells, or PBMCs. HLA class I and class II types, where available, came from metadata supplied by the sample provider rather than from assay-based typing. The sample metadata nearly always contained a de-identified subject ID, COVID-19 status, age in years and sex.

Trimming takes 3 bases off V and 5 bases off J; junction bases not matched to a gene: 7. CDR1 and CDR2 are drawn from the germline V gene (reference sequence): MNHEY, SMNVEV. The CDR3 spans 16 residues, from the cysteine through the phenylalanine. Only the CDR3 DNA is retained, 48 bases long and in frame from the first base. Collaborating institutions collected whole blood in K2EDTA tubes following their own protocols. For TCRbeta analysis, collaborators shipped samples as frozen whole blood, isolated PBMCs, or DNA extracted from either of those sample types. A remark on this clone: Its cognate antigen has yet to be identified. No base-level quality is on record; no much larger clone is a single base apart.

Broader findings and caveats from the paper: The amount of clinical and demographic metadata varied by source and participant and was provided uncurated.

The immunoSEQ Assay, a bias-controlled multiplex PCR, was used to amplify TCRbeta CDR3 regions from genomic DNA. On the authors' methods: Nucleated cell counts per sample were estimated from amplification of reference gene primers within the assay. Sequence reads were collapsed and filtered to measure the absolute abundance of every unique TCRbeta CDR3 rearrangement. For each sample, productive Simpson clonality was calculated as the square root of Simpson's diversity index over productive rearrangements. What TCRdb holds here is the immuneACCESS table cut down to in-frame rearrangements. Part of the clones is not present; checked against another copy, under half of the missing clones reflect an unresolved V gene, and the others are unexplained. V, J and clone size derive from that table, while D and trimming were established from the DNA sequence. This sample holds 200,000 to 300,000 clones; around four fifths were observed only once. Together, the top ten hold approximately 4% of the sample.

The TCR comes from a man in his 60s with acute or convalescent COVID-19. The sample consisted of peripheral blood. The chain is encoded by TRBV27 joined to TRBJ1-4; 9 central nucleotides agree with TRBD1. The bases are TGTGCCAGCAGTTTGTCGGGACAGGGAATGAATGAAAAACTGTTTTTT. This codes for CASSLSGQGMNEKLFF.